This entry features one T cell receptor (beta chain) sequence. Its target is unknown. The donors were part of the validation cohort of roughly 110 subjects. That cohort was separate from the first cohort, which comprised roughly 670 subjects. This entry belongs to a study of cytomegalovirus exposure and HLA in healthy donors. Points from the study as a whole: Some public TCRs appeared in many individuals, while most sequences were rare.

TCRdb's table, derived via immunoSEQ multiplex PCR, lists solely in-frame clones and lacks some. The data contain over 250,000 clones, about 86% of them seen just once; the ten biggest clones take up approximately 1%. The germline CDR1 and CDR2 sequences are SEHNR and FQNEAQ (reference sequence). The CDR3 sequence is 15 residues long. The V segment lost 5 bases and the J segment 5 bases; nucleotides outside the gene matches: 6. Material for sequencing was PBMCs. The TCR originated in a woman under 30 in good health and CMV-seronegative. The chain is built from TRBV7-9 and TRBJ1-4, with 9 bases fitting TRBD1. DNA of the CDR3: TGTGCCAGCAGCCTTGGGACAGGGAGAAATGAAAAACTGTTTTTT. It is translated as CASSLGTGRNEKLFF.